Sequencing of this T cell receptor (beta chain) was carried out in a study of cytomegalovirus exposure and HLA in healthy donors (dated by TCRdb to the late 2010s). Background for the entire study: According to an earlier analysis of 450 to 650 of the donors, about 190 million T cells yielded roughly 110 million unique TCR beta sequences and roughly 280 Gb of sequence data. An early release that covered roughly 600 HLA-typed donors contained approximately 300 gigabases of sequencing data and 75 million to 100 million unique TCR sequences. Of the approximately 400 genotyped donors, roughly 76% were placed in the genetic ancestry cluster associated with self-reported Caucasian donors. The study aimed to test whether signatures of past pathogen exposure could be identified by cataloging public T cell receptors. The study used immunosequencing to profile the T cell repertoires of approximately 640 subjects and linked those repertoires to cytomegalovirus serostatus. Besides the first cohort of approximately 670 subjects, a separate validation cohort made up of roughly 130 different subjects was used. The study combined high-throughput TCR immunosequencing, statistical association of individual TCRs with disease status, and machine learning to predict cytomegalovirus infection status. To study patterns of TCR occurrence, a later analysis re-analyzed previously published TCR beta repertoires from 666 donors and added high-resolution HLA genotyping. Rather than using new phenotypic data, the later analysis identified candidate immune exposures from TCR beta sequences and from how often those sequences occurred across donors. In an earlier analysis of 587 of the donors, high-throughput TCR beta sequencing was used to judge whether each TCR beta V gene segment behaved as functional or pseudogenic. Donor age, sex, ethnicity and CMV serostatus were compiled together with the repertoire data. A later genetic analysis used genome-wide SNP genotypes for about 60% of the roughly 670 donors, treating that subset as a discovery cohort. All discovery cohort repertoires had been generated on a single sequencing platform. Both class I and class II loci were covered by HLA typing, at four-digit resolution. Typing coverage differed by locus: A, B, C, DRB1 and DQB1 were typed in about 629-630 donors, DQA1 in about 560, DPA1 in nearly 610, and DPB1 in just under 490. Roughly five DR-DQ haplotypes were handled as single units for association and clustering, since linkage in the cohort was strong. Across 300 to 400 genotyped donors of the cohort, an average of roughly 250,000 unique TCR beta nucleotide sequences per donor were sequenced, and 15% to 20% of those sequences were non-productive.

Note on this clone: Its target antigen remains unknown. There are no base qualities to consult, and no much larger clone falls within one base.

V is trimmed back by 4 bases and J by 9 bases, and the junction contains 7 bases that no gene match accounts for. The germline V gene gives CDR1 as SGDLS and CDR2 as YYNGEE. CDR3 length: 16 amino acids, cysteine to phenylalanine. This entry keeps only the CDR3 DNA: 48 bases, framed from base 1. The cohort was made up of under 800 healthy bone marrow donors. At the time of sampling, every cohort member was nominally healthy, though immune exposures that went unrecorded were likely present. The donor was CMV seropositive and belonged to the group of some 290 seropositive cohort members. A peripheral blood sample was collected from each donor, and TCR beta sequencing was performed on peripheral blood mononuclear cells. Genomic DNA extraction from the blood cell samples was performed with the Qiagen DNeasy Blood Extraction Kit. Library generation was performed with the immunoSEQ multiplex PCR assay. A mixture of 60 forward primers for TCR Vbeta segments and 13 reverse primers for TCR Jbeta segments was used in the multiplex PCR. Amplification of the CDR3 region of rearranged TCR beta genes was performed with a multiplex PCR assay on genomic DNA. On the Illumina HiSeq System, the amplified TCR beta libraries were sequenced as 87-base-pair reads. The original methods were these. A later analysis tallied roughly 76 million unique TCR beta chains across the 666 repertoires, and some 12 million of those chains were shared by two or more donors. Raw reads were error-corrected and collapsed into unique sequences by a nearest-neighbor algorithm in which closely related sequences were merged to remove PCR and sequencing errors. V, D and J gene segments were assigned by aligning CDR3 sequences to IMGT reference sequences. For a sequence to be retained, a match of at least six nucleotides was required to both a V gene segment and a J gene segment. Rearrangements were called productive when the CDR3 lacked stop codons and stayed in frame with V and J; all others were non-productive. CDR3 was defined by IMGT convention, running from the second conserved V-encoded cysteine to the conserved J-encoded phenylalanine. Sequences without an unambiguous match to a single V gene segment were excluded from the earlier analysis of 450 to 650 of the donors. An earlier analysis of several hundred of the donors classified V segments as functional when productive rearrangements were above 56.7% and as segregating when the standard deviation between donors was above 5%. A statistical classification framework was built for diagnosing cytomegalovirus status from the catalog of TCR beta chain sequences. In a later analysis, V and J genes were assigned by comparing TCR nucleotide sequences against IMGT/GENE-DB human TR gene sequences. The TCRdist pipeline was used in a later analysis to assign CDR3 sequences and most-parsimonious VDJ recombination scenarios. In a later analysis, every TCR beta chain was defined by the combination of its CDR3 amino acid sequence and its V-gene family, and reads without a unique V-gene family were dropped. As a way to deal with suspected cross-contamination and a sequencing artifact, a later analysis dropped 500 to 700 nucleotide sequences that were highly shared and had low generation probability. For each public chain, a later analysis derived a clonal expansion index from normalized ranks of inferred template counts within each repertoire. Generation probabilities in a later analysis came from a VDJ recombination model fitted to out-of-frame rearrangements, and those results were checked against IGoR. In a later analysis, TCR-TCR, TCR-HLA and TCR-CMV co-occurrence was scored with hypergeometric tests, and a repertoire-size bias correction was applied to TCR pairs. In a later analysis, false discovery rates were estimated by permuting HLA or CMV assignments 20 times. In a later analysis, co-occurring TCRs were grouped with DBSCAN, and TCRdist sequence similarity was added when clustering was performed within HLA-allele-positive subsets. Repertoires with fewer than 30,000 or more than 120,000 public chains were left out of co-occurrence clustering, as were five repertoires with anomalous nucleotide sharing. TCRdb carries this immuneACCESS record with in-frame sequences only. Its versions omit some clonotypes, under half of them owing to an unresolved V gene in the studies checked, with the rest unexplained. The D gene and trimming were derived from the DNA, and the V and J assignments and clone size from that table. Within this sample are about 130,000 clones, with 77% of them counted one time only. The ten largest clonotypes hold roughly 4.2% of the sample.

Overall study outcomes, separate from this receptor: Correlated functional status among segregating V segments might be attributable to linkage disequilibrium, but an unknown experimental factor could not be ruled out. An association between a missense DCLRE1C variant and V-gene and J-gene trimming of TCR beta chains was found in a later genetic analysis and replicated in an independent cohort. In a later analysis, the rate of TCR association differed among HLA loci, with DRB1 alleles having the most associated TCRs and HLA-C alleles having the fewest. Because the 87-base-pair reads could not distinguish some IMGT-functional V segments, including TRBV6-2 and TRBV6-3, those segments were excluded. Three of the identified cytomegalovirus-associated TCR beta chains were confirmed in vitro to be specific for cytomegalovirus antigens. In an earlier analysis of some 550 of the donors, most TCR beta V segments were observed in productive rearrangements about 90% or about 30% of the time, broadly matching IMGT annotations. Over 15 rarely observed V segments, including chromosome 9 orphons, were excluded from the earlier analysis of approximately 600 of the donors because counts were too low. A further reported finding was that TCR beta sequences accurately predicted the HLA-A and HLA-B alleles for most subjects in the first cohort. Compared with the roughly 720-donor mean, donors in an Asian-associated ancestry cluster had fewer N-insertions in productive TCRs, according to a later genetic analysis. According to the authors, the approach could potentially be generalized to other disease states and immunological phenotypes. Because HLA typing was unavailable for some donors at each locus, only the typed subset was used in association tests. While some public TCRs were present in many individuals, most TCR sequences turned up only very rarely across donors. A later analysis associated 15,000 to 20,000 TCR beta sequences with specific HLA alleles at a false discovery rate of 0.05. Strong co-occurrence of HLA alleles, especially DR and DQ, made assigning TCR associations to individual alleles difficult. According to a later analysis, most CMV-associated TCR beta chains appeared to be HLA-restricted, and the HLA associations seemed to be driven largely by CMV exposure. This cohort had only TCR beta chains sequenced, and the lack of alpha or paired-chain data limited which features could be detected. Presence/absence analyses assumed roughly uniform sequencing depth across donors, an assumption that may not hold. In both the original and validation cohorts, the classifier was reported to diagnose cytomegalovirus status with high specificity and sensitivity. In a later analysis, HLA-associated TCR beta chains were found to be more clonally expanded and to have lower generation probabilities than equally common non-associated chains. A group of highly shared sequence variants was considered likely to be a technical artifact of the sequencing pipeline. For the cohort, immune exposure information was limited to CMV serostatus. Several of the top co-occurrence clusters appeared to be linked to parvovirus B19, influenza, CMV and Epstein-Barr virus, according to a later analysis. In the study, about 150 TCR beta chains were listed as associated with cytomegalovirus.

The chain employs TRBV9 and TRBJ2-1, with TRBD2 matching 16 junction bases. The source of this sequence is a male donor in good health and CMV-seropositive. Input material: PBMCs. This receptor has the CDR3 CASSSPGTSGGAEQFF. The base sequence is TGTGCCAGCAGCTCTCCCGGGACTAGCGGGGGGGCTGAGCAGTTCTTC.